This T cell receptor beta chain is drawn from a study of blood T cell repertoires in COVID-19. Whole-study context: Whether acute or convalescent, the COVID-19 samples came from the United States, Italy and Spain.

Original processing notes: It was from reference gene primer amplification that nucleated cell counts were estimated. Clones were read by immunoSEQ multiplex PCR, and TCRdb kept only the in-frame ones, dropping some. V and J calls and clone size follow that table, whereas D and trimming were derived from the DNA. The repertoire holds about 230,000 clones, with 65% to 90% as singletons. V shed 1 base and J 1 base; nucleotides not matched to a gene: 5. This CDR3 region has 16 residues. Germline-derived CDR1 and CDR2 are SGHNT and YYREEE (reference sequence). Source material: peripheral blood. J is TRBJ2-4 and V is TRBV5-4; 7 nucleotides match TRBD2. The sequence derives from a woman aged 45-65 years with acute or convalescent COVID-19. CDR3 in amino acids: CASSLISGGAKNIQYF. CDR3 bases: TGTGCCAGCAGCTTGATTTCCGGGGGGGCCAAAAACATTCAGTACTTC.